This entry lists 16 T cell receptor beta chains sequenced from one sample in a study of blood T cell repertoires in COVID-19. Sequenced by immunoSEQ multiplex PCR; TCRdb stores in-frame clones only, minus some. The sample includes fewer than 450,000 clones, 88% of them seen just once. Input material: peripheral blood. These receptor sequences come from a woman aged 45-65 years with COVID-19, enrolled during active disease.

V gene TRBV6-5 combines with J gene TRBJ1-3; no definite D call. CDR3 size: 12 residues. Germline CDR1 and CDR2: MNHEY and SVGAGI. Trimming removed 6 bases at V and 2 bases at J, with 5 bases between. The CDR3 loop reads CASSTTGNTIYF. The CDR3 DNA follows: TGTGCCAGCAGCACTACTGGAAACACCATATATTTT.

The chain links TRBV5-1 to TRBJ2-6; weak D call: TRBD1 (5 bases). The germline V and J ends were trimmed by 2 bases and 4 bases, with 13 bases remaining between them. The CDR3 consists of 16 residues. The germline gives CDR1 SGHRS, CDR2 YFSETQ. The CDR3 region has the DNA TGCGCCAGCAGCTTAGAAGGGGCGTCCGGGGCCAACGTCCTGACTTTC. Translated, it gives CASSLEGASGANVLTF.

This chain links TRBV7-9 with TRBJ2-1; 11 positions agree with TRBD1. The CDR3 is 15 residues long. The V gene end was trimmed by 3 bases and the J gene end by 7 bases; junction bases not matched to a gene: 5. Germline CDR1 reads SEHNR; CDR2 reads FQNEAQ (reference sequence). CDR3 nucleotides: TGTGCCAGCAGCTTCGGACAGGGGGCTACTAATGAGCAGTTCTTC. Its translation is CASSFGQGATNEQFF.

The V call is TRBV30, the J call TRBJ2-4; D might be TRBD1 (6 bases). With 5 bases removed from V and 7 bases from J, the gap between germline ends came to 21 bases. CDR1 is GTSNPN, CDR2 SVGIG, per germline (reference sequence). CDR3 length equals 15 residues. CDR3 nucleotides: TGTGCCTGGGCTTCGAAGTTACAGGGACGGAACATTCAGTACTTC. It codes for CAWASKLQGRNIQYF.

The CDR3 sequence: CASSMNGGAGEQYF. CDR3 DNA: TGTGCCAGTAGTATGAACGGGGGGGCGGGCGAGCAGTACTTC. The chain carries TRBV19 and TRBJ2-7, with 8 nucleotides matching TRBD2. The CDR3 extends over 14 amino acids. Germline V gene data show CDR1 as LNHDA and CDR2 as SQIVND (reference sequence). The trim removed 3 bases at V and 6 bases at J, leaving 7 bases unmatched.

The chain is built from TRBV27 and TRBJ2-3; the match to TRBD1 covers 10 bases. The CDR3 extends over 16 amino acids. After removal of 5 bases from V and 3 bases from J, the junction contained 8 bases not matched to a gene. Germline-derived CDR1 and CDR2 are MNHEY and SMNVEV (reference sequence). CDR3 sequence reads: CASSTRQGASTDTQYF. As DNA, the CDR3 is TGTGCCAGCAGTACAAGACAGGGGGCGTCAACAGATACGCAGTATTTT.

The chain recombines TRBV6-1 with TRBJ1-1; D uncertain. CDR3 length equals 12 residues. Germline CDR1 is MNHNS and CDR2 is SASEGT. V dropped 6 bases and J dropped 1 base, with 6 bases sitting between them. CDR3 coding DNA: TGTGCCAGCAGCCGGGGGAACACTGAAGCTTTCTTT. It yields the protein CASSRGNTEAFF.

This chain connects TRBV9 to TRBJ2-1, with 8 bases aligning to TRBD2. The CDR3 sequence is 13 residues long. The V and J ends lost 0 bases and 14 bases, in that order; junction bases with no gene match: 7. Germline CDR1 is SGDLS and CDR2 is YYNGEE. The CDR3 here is CASSVGTGGPEFF. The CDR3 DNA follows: TGTGCCAGCAGCGTAGGTACGGGGGGGCCGGAGTTCTTC.

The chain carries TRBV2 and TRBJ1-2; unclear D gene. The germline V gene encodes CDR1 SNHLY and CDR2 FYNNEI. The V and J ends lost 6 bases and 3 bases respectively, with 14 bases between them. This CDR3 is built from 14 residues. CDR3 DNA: TGTGCCAGCAGCTTCGACCTGGGAGACTATGGCTACACCTTC. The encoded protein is CASSFDLGDYGYTF.

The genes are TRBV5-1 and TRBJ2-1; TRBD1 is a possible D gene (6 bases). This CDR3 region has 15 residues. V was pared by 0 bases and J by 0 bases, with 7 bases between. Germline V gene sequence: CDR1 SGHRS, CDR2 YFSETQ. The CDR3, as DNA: TGCGCCAGCAGCTTGGAACAGGGCTCCTACAATGAGCAGTTCTTC. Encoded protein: CASSLEQGSYNEQFF.

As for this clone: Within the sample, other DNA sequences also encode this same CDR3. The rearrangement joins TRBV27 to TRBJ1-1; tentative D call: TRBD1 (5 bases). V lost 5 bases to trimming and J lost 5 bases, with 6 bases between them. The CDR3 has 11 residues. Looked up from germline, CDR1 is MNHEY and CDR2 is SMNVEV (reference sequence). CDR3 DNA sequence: TGTGCCAGCAGTGGGGGGACTGAAGCTTTCTTT. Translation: CASSGGTEAFF.

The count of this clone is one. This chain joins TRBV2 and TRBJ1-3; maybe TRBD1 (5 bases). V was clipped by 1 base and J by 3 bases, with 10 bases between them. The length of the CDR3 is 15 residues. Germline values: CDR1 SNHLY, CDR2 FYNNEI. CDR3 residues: CASSEGGDVGNTIYF. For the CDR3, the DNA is TGTGCCAGCAGTGAAGGGGGGGATGTTGGAAACACCATATATTTT.

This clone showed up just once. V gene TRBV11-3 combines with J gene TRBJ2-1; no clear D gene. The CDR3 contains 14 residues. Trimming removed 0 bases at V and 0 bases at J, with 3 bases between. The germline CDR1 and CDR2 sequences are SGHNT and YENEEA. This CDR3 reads CASSLDSSYNEQFF. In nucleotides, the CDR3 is TGTGCCAGCAGCTTAGATAGCTCCTACAATGAGCAGTTCTTC.

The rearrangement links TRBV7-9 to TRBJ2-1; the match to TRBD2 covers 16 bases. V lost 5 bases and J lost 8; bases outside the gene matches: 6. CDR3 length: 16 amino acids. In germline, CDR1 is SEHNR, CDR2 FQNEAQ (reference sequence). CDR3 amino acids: CASSPGTSGGADEQFF. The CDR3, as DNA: TGTGCCAGCAGCCCCGGGACTAGCGGGGGGGCGGATGAGCAGTTCTTC. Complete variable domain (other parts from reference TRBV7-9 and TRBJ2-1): DTGVSQNPRHKITKRGQNVTFRCDPISEHNRLYWYRQTLGQGPEFLTYFQNEAQLEKSRLLSDRFSAERPKGSFSTLEIQRTEQGDSAMYLCASSPGTSGGADEQFFGPGTRLTVL.

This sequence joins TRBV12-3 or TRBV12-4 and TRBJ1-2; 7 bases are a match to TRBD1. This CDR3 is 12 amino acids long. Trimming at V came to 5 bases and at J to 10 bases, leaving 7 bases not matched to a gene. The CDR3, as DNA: TGTGCCAGCAGTAGCAGACAGGGATACTACACCTTC. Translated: CASSSRQGYYTF.

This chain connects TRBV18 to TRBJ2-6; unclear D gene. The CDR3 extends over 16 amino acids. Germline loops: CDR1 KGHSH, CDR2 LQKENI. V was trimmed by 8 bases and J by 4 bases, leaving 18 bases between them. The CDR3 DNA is TGTGCCAGCATCACGAACAGACCGCCGGGGGCCAACGTCCTGACTTTC. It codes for CASITNRPPGANVLTF.